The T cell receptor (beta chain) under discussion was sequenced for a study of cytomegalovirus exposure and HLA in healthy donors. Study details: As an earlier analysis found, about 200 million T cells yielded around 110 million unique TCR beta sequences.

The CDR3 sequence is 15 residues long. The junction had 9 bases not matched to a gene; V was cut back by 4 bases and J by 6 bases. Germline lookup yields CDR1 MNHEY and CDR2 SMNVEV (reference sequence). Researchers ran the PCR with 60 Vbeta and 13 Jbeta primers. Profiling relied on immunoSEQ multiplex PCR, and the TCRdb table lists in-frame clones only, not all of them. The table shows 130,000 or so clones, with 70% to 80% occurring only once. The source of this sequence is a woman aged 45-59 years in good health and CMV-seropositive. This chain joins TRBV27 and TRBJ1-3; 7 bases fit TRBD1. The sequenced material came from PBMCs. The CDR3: CASSSGGGGINTIYF. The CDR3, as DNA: TGTGCCAGCAGTTCCGGAGGGGGCGGGATAAACACCATATATTTT.